This T cell receptor beta chain stems from a study of T cell repertoires in cytomegalovirus infection. Overall study: CMV infection plus the matching HLA type was flagged by public TCR beta signatures.

TCRdb re-derived calls from the reads in MiXCR, one entry per CDR3 protein. The table shows approximately 320,000 distinct CDR3 sequences, with more than 9% occurring only once. This clonotype was counted ten times or more. CDR1 is LGHNA and CDR2 is YSLEER in the germline V gene. Trimming left V 0 bases short and J 9 bases short, with 15 bases between. The CDR3 totals 15 residues. Sequencing input: PBMCs. The clonotype was recovered from a human donor in good health (CMV status not recorded). Some clones in this sample may be carry-over from other donors' samples. The genes are TRBV4-3 and TRBJ2-1; unclear D gene. The DNA for the CDR3 is TGCGCCAGCAGCCAAGATAGGAGATTTCGCGGTGAGCAGTTCTTC. Its protein product is CASSQDRRFRGEQFF.